Listed here are 25 T cell receptor beta chains from one sample, sequenced in a study of human T cells and chemical hapten exposure. TCRdb ran MiXCR on the RACE reads and lists one entry per CDR3 protein. This table has more than 75,000 distinct CDR3 sequences, 9.3% appearing once. Time point specified: patch test 2, 6 weeks after DPC sensitization. Treatment denoted: therapeutic diphenylcyclopropenone sensitization with weekly scalp DPC. Sequenced material: whole blood, taken in connection with sensitization to the hapten diphenylcyclopropenone (DPC). These receptor sequences come from a woman aged 40 to 49 with alopecia areata. Some clones in this sample may be carry-over from other donors' samples.

In this sample, this clonotype turned up many times. The chain combines TRBV18 with TRBJ1-1; no clear D gene. The V and J ends lost 1 base and 5 bases respectively, with 8 bases between them. The CDR3 runs 13 residues. Germline CDR1 reads KGHSH; CDR2 reads LQKENI. Here the CDR3 reads CASSPQGRTEAFF. The DNA for the CDR3 is TGTGCCAGCTCACCACAGGGAAGGACTGAAGCTTTCTTT.

The chain recombines TRBV18 with TRBJ2-1; 10 bases match TRBD2. V was clipped by 6 bases and J by 6 bases; unmatched bases: 11. This CDR3 is built from 16 residues. Germline V gene lookup returns CDR1 KGHSH and CDR2 LQKENI. CDR3 amino acids: CASSRTVAGGLNEQFF. For the CDR3, the DNA is TGTGCCAGCTCCCGTACTGTAGCGGGAGGTCTCAATGAGCAGTTCTTC.

This clonotype was detected a few times. The chain is built from TRBV12-3 or TRBV12-4 and TRBJ2-1; perhaps TRBD2 as D (6 bases). The CDR3 runs to 15 residues. With 3 bases removed from V and 0 bases from J, the gap between germline ends came to 9 bases. Written as DNA, the CDR3 is TGTGCCAGCAGTTTTCAAGCGGGCTCCTACAATGAGCAGTTCTTC. Translation: CASSFQAGSYNEQFF.

This clonotype has only a few counts. This chain uses TRBV30 with TRBJ1-4, with D possibly matching TRBD1 (6 bases). The germline V and J ends were trimmed by 2 bases and 8 bases, with 18 bases remaining between them. The CDR3 has 15 residues. Germline V CDR1 and CDR2: GTSNPN, SVGIG (reference sequence). CDR3 nucleotides: TGTGCCTGGAGTCAAGGGGGGGGAATCGGCGAAAAACTGTTTTTT. Translation gives CAWSQGGGIGEKLFF. The full variable domain, its missing parts supplied by reference TRBV30 and TRBJ1-4, is SQTIHQWPATLVQPVGSPLSLECTVEGTSNPNLYWYRQAAGRGLQLLFYSVGIGQISSEVPQNLSASRPQDRQFILSSKKLLLSDSGFYLCAWSQGGGIGEKLFFGSGTQLSVL.

In this sample, this clonotype turned up a few times. The rearrangement uses TRBV28 and TRBJ1-1; a weak D match, TRBD1 (6 bases). The CDR3 totals 14 residues. The germline V and J ends were trimmed by 5 bases and 5 bases, with 15 bases remaining between them. The germline gives CDR1 MDHEN, CDR2 SYDVKM. The CDR3 reads CASSPFWGRTEAFF. DNA of the CDR3: TGTGCCAGCAGTCCCTTCTGGGGGCGAACTGAAGCTTTCTTT.

In regard to this clonotype: One end of the junction does not line up with germline, which may come from a read error. CDR3 protein: CRASTPLGRHTGELFF. The CDR3 bases are TGCAGAGCTAGTACCCCCCTAGGACGGCACACCGGGGAGCTGTTTTTT. The V gene is TRBV20-1, the J gene TRBJ2-2; D not certain. CDR3 size: 16 residues. The germline gives CDR1 DFQATT, CDR2 SNEGSKA (reference sequence).

This clonotype was seen ten or more times. The rearrangement links TRBV18 to TRBJ2-2, with TRBD1 as a possible D gene (6 bases). The V gene's germline CDR1 is KGHSH and CDR2 LQKENI. This CDR3 has 15 residues. The V and J ends lost 6 bases and 3 bases respectively, with 14 bases between them. CDR3 coding DNA: TGTGCCAGCTCCCCAGGGACACCCGACACCGGGGAGCTGTTTTTT. This codes for CASSPGTPDTGELFF.

V is TRBV5-1 and J is TRBJ2-1; D is perhaps TRBD2 (6 bases). The CDR3 loop spans 14 amino acids. Germline V lookup: CDR1 SGHRS, CDR2 YFSETQ. Trimming took off 5 bases at V and 6 bases at J, with 15 bases between the two ends. The CDR3 DNA reads TGCGCCAGCAGTCGGGACTCCCTGCCCAATGAGCAGTTCTTC. Encoded protein: CASSRDSLPNEQFF.

This clonotype showed up just a few times. The V and J genes are TRBV28 and TRBJ2-7; no reliable D call. The CDR3 consists of 13 residues. Between the trimmed V and J ends, which lost 4 bases and 4 bases, there was a span of 11 bases. CDR1 is MDHEN and CDR2 is SYDVKM in the germline V gene. The CDR3 bases are TGTGCCAGCAGTTCTCCTACCCCTTACGAGCAGTACTTC. This sequence encodes CASSSPTPYEQYF.

This clonotype showed up many times. The chain uses TRBV12-3 or TRBV12-4 and TRBJ2-7, with D perhaps given as TRBD1 or TRBD2 (7 bases each). The CDR3 loop spans 15 amino acids. Deletions cut 2 bases from V and 7 bases from J, with 18 bases between. CDR3 loop: CASSLIPTGRGEQYF. The DNA for the CDR3 is TGTGCCAGCAGTTTAATCCCGACAGGGAGGGGTGAGCAGTACTTC.

CDR3 residues: CASSLLGTYNEQFF. For the CDR3, the DNA is TGTGCCAGCAGTTTATTGGGTACTTACAATGAGCAGTTCTTC. V gene TRBV28 combines with J gene TRBJ2-1, with D unresolved. The CDR3 extends over 14 amino acids. V was shortened by 1 base and J by 4 bases, with 8 bases between the two germline ends. Germline V lookup: CDR1 MDHEN, CDR2 SYDVKM.

This chain joins TRBV29-1 and TRBJ1-2, with D perhaps matching TRBD1 (5 bases). The CDR3 length is 11 residues. Trimming shortened V by 4 bases and J by 6 bases, and 9 bases separated the two germline ends. Germline CDR1 reads SQVTM; CDR2 reads ANQGSEA. The CDR3: CSVGREDGYTF. The CDR3 DNA reads TGCAGCGTTGGCAGGGAAGATGGCTACACCTTC.

This clonotype was observed many times. This rearrangement joins TRBV28 to TRBJ2-2, with 7 bases identical to TRBD1. Trimming took 2 bases from V and 5 from J; bases not matched to a gene: 8. The CDR3 is 16 residues long. Germline values: CDR1 MDHEN, CDR2 SYDVKM. CDR3 in DNA: TGTGCCAGCAGTTTAGGGGACAGTCCTATTACCGGGGAGCTGTTTTTT. Protein sequence: CASSLGDSPITGELFF.

This clonotype has only a few counts. The genes are TRBV10-3 and TRBJ2-3, with TRBD1 matching over 7 bases. Germline-derived CDR1 and CDR2 are ENHRY and SYGVKD. CDR3 size: 15 residues. Trimming removed 6 bases from V and 6 bases from J; junction bases left unmatched: 12. The CDR3 DNA follows: TGTGCCATCAGGATCGACAGGGTGACGCAGGATACGCAGTATTTT. It translates to CAIRIDRVTQDTQYF.

The chain combines TRBV28 with TRBJ2-1, with D possibly TRBD2 on 6 matching bases. This CDR3 region has 12 residues. The germline V and J ends were trimmed by 6 bases and 11 bases, with 14 bases remaining between them. Germline V CDR1 and CDR2: MDHEN, SYDVKM. Here the CDR3 DNA reads TGTGCCAGCAGCGTCGGGACTTTAAAGCAGTTCTTC. Translated, it gives CASSVGTLKQFF.

This clonotype was detected many times. The chain recombines TRBV6-2 or TRBV6-3 with TRBJ2-1; tentative D call: TRBD1 (5 bases). CDR3 length: 14 amino acids. Germline values: CDR1 MNHEY, CDR2 SVGEGT. Trimming took off 8 bases at V and 4 bases at J, with 15 bases between the two ends. The chain's CDR3 is CASGQERSYNEQFF. CDR3 sequence (DNA): TGTGCCAGCGGACAAGAGCGATCGTACAATGAGCAGTTCTTC.

This chain connects TRBV29-1 to TRBJ1-5; D is unresolved. There are 10 residues in the CDR3. Trimming left V 4 bases short and J 5 bases short, with 3 bases between. Germline assignment: CDR1 SQVTM and CDR2 ANQGSEA. Here the CDR3 reads CSVGDQPQHF. Written as DNA, the CDR3 is TGCAGCGTTGGGGATCAGCCCCAGCATTTT.

V is TRBV7-2 and J is TRBJ2-5; D gene uncertain. The CDR3 has 15 residues. CDR1 is SGHTA and CDR2 is FQGNSA in the germline V gene. V lost 1 base to trimming and J lost 3 bases, with 12 bases between them. DNA of the CDR3: TGTGCCAGCAGCTTAGTGGTCAGAAGAGAAGAGACCCAGTACTTC. This sequence encodes CASSLVVRREETQYF.

In its sample, this clonotype was seen a few times. The CDR3 spells CASSEDTPRDTQYF. The CDR3 DNA follows: TGTGCCAGCAGTGAAGATACTCCTAGGGATACGCAGTATTTT. The gene calls are TRBV2 and TRBJ2-3; D is uncertain. This CDR3 is built from 14 residues. The ends were cut back, 1 base at V and 6 bases at J, with 11 bases in the middle. CDR1 is SNHLY, CDR2 FYNNEI, per germline.

This clonotype occurred many times. The chain has TRBV7-8 and TRBJ2-1, with 9 bases aligning to TRBD1. The CDR3 runs to 14 residues. J was trimmed by 7 bases and V by 7 bases; bases with no gene match: 8. Germline V gene sequence: CDR1 SGHVS, CDR2 FQNEAQ. The CDR3 DNA follows: TGTGCCAGCAAAGACAGGGGGGTTAGAAATGAGCAGTTCTTC. It encodes CASKDRGVRNEQFF.

This clonotype has a handful of counts. V is TRBV28 and J is TRBJ2-7; TRBD2 might be the D (6 bases). The CDR3 loop spans 14 amino acids. V shed 3 bases and J shed 6 bases, with 15 bases lying between them. The germline gives CDR1 MDHEN, CDR2 SYDVKM. CDR3 amino acids: CASSFSGSYSEQYF. In nucleotides, the CDR3 is TGTGCCAGCAGTTTTTCCGGGAGTTATTCCGAGCAGTACTTC. The whole variable domain, remainder taken from reference TRBV28 and TRBJ2-7, is DVKVTQSSRYLVKRTGEKVFLECVQDMDHENMFWYRQDPGLGLRLIYFSYDVKMKEKGDIPEGYSVSREKKERFSLILESASTNQTSMYLCASSFSGSYSEQYFGPGTRLTVT.

The chain recombines TRBV18 with TRBJ1-3; D may be TRBD1 (5 bases). There are 17 residues in the CDR3. Germline CDR1 and CDR2: KGHSH and LQKENI. V lost 1 base, J lost 0 bases, and 13 bases lay in between. The CDR3 sequence is CASSPRDGAFSGNTIYF. The CDR3 DNA sequence: TGTGCCAGCTCACCACGGGACGGAGCCTTCTCTGGAAACACCATATATTTT. Full variable domain (missing parts from reference TRBV18 and TRBJ1-3): NAGVMQNPRHLVRRRGQEARLRCSPMKGHSHVYWYRQLPEEGLKFMVYLQKENIIDESGMPKERFSAEFPKEGPSILRIQQVVRGDSAAYFCASSPRDGAFSGNTIYFGEGSWLTVV.

This clonotype was seen only once. This rearrangement joins TRBV6-2 or TRBV6-3 to TRBJ2-5; D uncertain. Per the germline V gene, CDR1 is MNHEY and CDR2 is SVGEGT. Trimming left V 10 bases short and J 5 bases short, with 17 bases between. There are 13 residues in the CDR3. CDR3: CATRAPWRETQYF. The CDR3 DNA is TGTGCCACCCGCGCTCCCTGGCGGGAGACCCAGTACTTC.

The chain is built from TRBV5-1 and TRBJ1-2; D possibly corresponds to TRBD1 (5 bases). The ends were cut back, 3 bases at V and 6 bases at J, with 21 bases in the middle. CDR3 length: 16 amino acids. The V gene's germline CDR1 is SGHRS and CDR2 YFSETQ. Written as DNA, the CDR3 is TGCGCCAGCAGCTACTATCGGGACGATGGTTCGGATGGCTACACCTTC. This translates into CASSYYRDDGSDGYTF. Based on the CDR3 plus reference TRBV5-1 and TRBJ1-2, the full variable domain is KAGVTQTPRYLIKTRGQQVTLSCSPISGHRSVSWYQQTPGQGLQFLFEYFSETQRNKGNFPGRFSGRQFSNSRSEMNVSTLELGDSALYLCASSYYRDDGSDGYTFGSGTRLTVV.

This clonotype was observed at least ten times. The J gene is TRBJ2-1, the V gene TRBV7-6; D is tentatively TRBD1 or TRBD2 (6 bases each). The CDR3 extends over 16 amino acids. Looked up from germline, CDR1 is SGHVS and CDR2 is FNYEAQ. V shed 5 bases and J shed 3 bases, with 17 bases lying between them. The CDR3 loop is CASSPTGWGVYNEQFF. As DNA, the CDR3 is TGTGCCAGCAGCCCTACAGGGTGGGGGGTCTACAATGAGCAGTTCTTC.